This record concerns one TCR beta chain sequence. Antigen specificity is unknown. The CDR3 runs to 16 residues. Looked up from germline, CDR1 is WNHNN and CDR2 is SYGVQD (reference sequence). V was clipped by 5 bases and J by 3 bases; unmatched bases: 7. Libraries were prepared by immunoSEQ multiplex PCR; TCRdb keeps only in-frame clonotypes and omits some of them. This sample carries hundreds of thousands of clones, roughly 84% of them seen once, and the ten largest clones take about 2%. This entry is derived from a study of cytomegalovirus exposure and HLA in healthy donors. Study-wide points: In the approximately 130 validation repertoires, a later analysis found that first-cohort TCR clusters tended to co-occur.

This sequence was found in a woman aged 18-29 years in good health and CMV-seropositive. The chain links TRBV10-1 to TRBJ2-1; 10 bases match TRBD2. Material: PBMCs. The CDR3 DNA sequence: TGCGCCAGCAGTCAGAGGACTAGCGGCATCTACAATGAGCAGTTCTTC. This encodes CASSQRTSGIYNEQFF.